This passage covers 29 T cell receptor beta chains from one sample sequenced in a study of naive and memory T cell subsets. An equimolar mix of two oligonucleotides served as the beta constant-region primer for TRBC1 and TRBC2. Four rounds of PCR amplified the ligated cDNA using nested alpha and beta constant-region primers plus SP2. TCRdb re-called the UMI-ligation and nested PCR reads with MiXCR, one entry per CDR3 protein. The sample records 90,000 to 120,000 distinct CDR3 sequences, more than 14% being singletons. These receptors have no identified antigens. Whole-study results and caveats: A few larger clonotypes appeared in naive repertoires, especially CD8, possibly memory cells re-expressing CD45RA.

The specimen was naive CD8+ T cells from blood. These receptors were obtained from a human donor in good health.

The table lists this clonotype with a few counts. J is TRBJ2-1 and V is TRBV2; 13 bases agree with TRBD2. This CDR3 region has 17 residues. Trimming took 8 bases from V and 5 from J; bases not matched to a gene: 12. The V gene's germline CDR1 is SNHLY and CDR2 FYNNEI. The CDR3 loop reads CASLQSGTSGVDNEQFF. The DNA for the CDR3 is TGTGCCAGCTTGCAGTCGGGGACTAGCGGGGTGGACAATGAGCAGTTCTTC.

This chain links TRBV3-1 with TRBJ2-1, with 7 bases identical to TRBD2. Germline-derived CDR1 and CDR2 are LGHDT and YNNKEL (reference sequence). V lost 0 bases to trimming and J lost 4 bases; unmatched junction nucleotides: 15. The CDR3 sequence is 19 residues long. This chain's CDR3 is CASSQEPSSAGSPYNEQFF. CDR3 DNA sequence: TGTGCCAGCAGCCAAGAGCCAAGTTCAGCGGGGAGTCCATACAATGAGCAGTTCTTC.

The chain joins TRBV5-5 to TRBJ1-6; no reliable D call. CDR1 and CDR2 from the germline V gene are SGHKS and YYEKEE (reference sequence). CDR3 length equals 16 residues. Trimming took off 1 base at V and 2 bases at J, with 10 bases between the two ends. The CDR3 reads CASSLIGVPYNSPLHF. For the CDR3, the DNA is TGTGCCAGCAGCTTGATCGGGGTCCCCTATAATTCACCCCTCCACTTT.

As regards this clonotype: Being one base from a much bigger clone, this may be a read error. The genes are TRBV6-5 and TRBJ2-1; D is uncertain. Germline V gives CDR1 MNHEY, CDR2 SVGAGI. The CDR3 loop spans 14 amino acids. CDR3 nucleotide sequence: TGTGCCAGCAGTGAAACGGCCGCAAAGGATGATCAGTTCTTC. Protein product: CASSETAAKDDQFF.

This chain connects TRBV9 to TRBJ2-3; TRBD2 agrees at 7 bases. V trimming: 3 bases; J trimming: 0 bases; junction bases outside the gene matches: 10. The CDR3 is made up of 17 amino acids. Germline CDR1 SGDLS, CDR2 YYNGEE. CDR3 region: CASSEHPAGTSTDTQYF. The DNA for the CDR3 is TGTGCCAGCAGCGAGCATCCAGCGGGAACTAGCACAGATACGCAGTATTTT. Drawing the rest from reference TRBV9 and TRBJ2-3, the complete variable domain is DSGVTQTPKHLITATGQRVTLRCSPRSGDLSVYWYQQSLDQGLQFLIQYYNGEERAKGNILERFSAQQFPDLHSELNLSSLELGDSALYFCASSEHPAGTSTDTQYFGPGTRLTVL.

The J gene is TRBJ2-2, the V gene TRBV28; D remains unclear. Germline V lookup: CDR1 MDHEN, CDR2 SYDVKM. The CDR3 contains 15 residues. Trimming left V 3 bases short and J 1 base short, with 9 bases between. The CDR3 spells CASSFASVNTGELFF. The CDR3, as DNA: TGTGCCAGCAGTTTCGCCAGTGTGAACACCGGGGAGCTGTTTTTT.

This clonotype came up a few times. This chain uses TRBV6-1 with TRBJ2-2; 12 positions match TRBD2. This CDR3 contains 19 residues. The junction had 13 bases not matched to a gene; V was cut back by 5 bases and J by 3 bases. CDR1 is MNHNS and CDR2 is SASEGT in the germline V gene. The CDR3, as DNA: TGTGCCAGCAGTCCCAGGCCCGAACTAGCGGGGGGTTACACCGGGGAGCTGTTTTTT. This sequence encodes CASSPRPELAGGYTGELFF.

The chain is built from TRBV18 and TRBJ2-7; no reliable D call. Germline V lookup: CDR1 KGHSH, CDR2 LQKENI. The CDR3 sequence is 17 residues long. V lost 0 bases and J lost 3, with 18 bases in between. The CDR3 DNA sequence: TGTGCCAGCTCACCACCGTTTGCGACTCCTCGGGTCTACGAGCAGTACTTC. Translating gives CASSPPFATPRVYEQYF. The full variable domain, rest sourced from reference TRBV18 and TRBJ2-7, is NAGVMQNPRHLVRRRGQEARLRCSPMKGHSHVYWYRQLPEEGLKFMVYLQKENIIDESGMPKERFSAEFPKEGPSILRIQQVVRGDSAAYFCASSPPFATPRVYEQYFGPGTRLTVT.

The gene calls are TRBV29-1 and TRBJ2-1, with 8 bases lining up with TRBD2. The CDR3 covers 14 residues. J was trimmed by 0 bases and V by 7 bases; bases with no gene match: 5. Looked up from germline, CDR1 is SQVTM and CDR2 is ANQGSEA. The CDR3 protein is CSARGGLSYNEQFF. CDR3 bases: TGCAGCGCCCGCGGGGGGCTCTCCTACAATGAGCAGTTCTTC.

This chain links TRBV29-1 with TRBJ2-4; D unresolved. V lost 6 bases, J lost 5 bases, and 8 bases lay in between. Per germline, CDR1 SQVTM and CDR2 ANQGSEA. The CDR3 consists of 11 residues. CDR3 nucleotide sequence: TGCAGCGTCCCCACTGAAAACATTCAGTACTTC. Translating it yields CSVPTENIQYF.

This clonotype came up a few times. V gene TRBV11-3 combines with J gene TRBJ2-7; TRBD1 might be the D (6 bases). V dropped 5 bases and J dropped 2 bases, with 13 bases sitting between them. Germline CDR1 and CDR2: SGHNT and YENEEA. CDR3 length: 14 amino acids. CDR3 protein: CASSQGTPTYEQYF. In DNA, the CDR3 is TGTGCCAGCAGCCAAGGGACACCAACCTACGAGCAGTACTTC.

The rearrangement joins TRBV6-2 or TRBV6-3 to TRBJ2-7; TRBD2 matches at 9 bases. This CDR3 has 13 residues. Trimming took 8 bases from V and 2 from J; bases not matched to a gene: 4. The germline CDR1 and CDR2 sequences are MNHEY and SVGEGT. CDR3 in amino acids: CASLSGRTYEQYF. DNA of the CDR3: TGTGCCAGCTTGAGCGGGAGGACCTACGAGCAGTACTTC.

The V and J genes are TRBV24-1 and TRBJ2-7; TRBD1 is a possible D gene (6 bases). Trimming shortened V by 3 bases and J by 1 base, and 15 bases separated the two germline ends. The CDR3 covers 16 residues. Per the germline V gene, CDR1 is KGHDR and CDR2 is SFDVKD. Written as DNA, the CDR3 is TGTGCCACCAGTGATCCCGGGGACAACTCATCCTACGAGCAGTACTTC. Protein product: CATSDPGDNSSYEQYF.

This clonotype was observed a few times. The CDR3 nucleotides read TGCGCCAGCAGCCAAGATAAGACTCCCCTCGATGAGCAGTTCTTC. It is translated as CASSQDKTPLDEQFF. This sequence joins TRBV4-3 and TRBJ2-1; D remains ambiguous. The V and J ends lost 0 bases and 8 bases respectively, with 14 bases between them. This CDR3 region has 15 residues. Germline values: CDR1 LGHNA, CDR2 YSLEER.

This clonotype occurred a few times. The gene calls are TRBV9 and TRBJ2-6, with a weak D call TRBD1 (6 bases). Between the trimmed V and J ends, which lost 2 bases and 0 bases, there was a span of 18 bases. CDR3 length equals 19 residues. Germline V gene lookup returns CDR1 SGDLS and CDR2 YYNGEE. The CDR3 loop is CASSVPRDNKYSGANVLTF. CDR3 coding DNA: TGTGCCAGCAGCGTCCCACGGGACAACAAGTACTCTGGGGCCAACGTCCTGACTTTC.

This clonotype was found a few times. This chain connects TRBV4-1 to TRBJ1-1, with D tentatively TRBD1 (6 bases). The CDR3 covers 14 residues. V was pared by 0 bases and J by 10 bases, with 15 bases between. CDR1 is MGHRA and CDR2 is YSYEKL in the germline V gene. The CDR3 DNA reads as TGCGCCAGCAGCCAAGATGTGGCGGGGGCAAGAGCTTTCTTT. This translates into CASSQDVAGARAFF.

This clonotype was picked up a small number of times. CDR3: CASSQTLGANTGELFF. CDR3 coding DNA: TGCGCCAGCAGCCAGACACTAGGGGCGAACACCGGGGAGCTGTTTTTT. This sequence joins TRBV4-3 and TRBJ2-2, with D tentatively TRBD1 or TRBD2 (5 bases each). Trimming removed 3 bases from V and 0 bases from J, with 11 bases in between. This CDR3 contains 16 residues. Germline loops: CDR1 LGHNA, CDR2 YSLEER.

This clonotype was observed a few times. The chain employs TRBV5-5 and TRBJ2-3, with 11 bases identical to TRBD2. Trimming at V came to 3 bases and at J to 1 base, leaving 13 bases not matched to a gene. CDR1 is SGHKS, CDR2 YYEKEE, per germline (reference sequence). The CDR3 sequence is 19 residues long. The CDR3 spells CASSSRLAGQPSRTDTQYF. DNA for the CDR3: TGTGCCAGCAGCTCCAGACTAGCGGGGCAACCAAGCCGCACAGATACGCAGTATTTT.

As DNA, the CDR3 is TGCGCCAGCAGCCAGGGGGGGGGAGCCCCCTACAATGAGCAGTTCTTC. The encoded protein is CASSQGGGAPYNEQFF. The chain recombines TRBV4-3 with TRBJ2-1, with 7 bases aligning to TRBD2. Germline values: CDR1 LGHNA, CDR2 YSLEER. V lost 3 bases to trimming and J lost 2 bases; unmatched junction nucleotides: 7. The CDR3 is 16 amino acids.

This clonotype was seen more than once but under ten times. This sequence joins TRBV4-3 and TRBJ2-7; D is ambiguous. Germline lookup yields CDR1 LGHNA and CDR2 YSLEER. The V and J ends lost 0 bases and 3 bases respectively, with 6 bases between them. The length of the CDR3 is 13 residues. CDR3 coding DNA: TGCGCCAGCAGCCAAGATTTACGCTACGAGCAGTACTTC. Its translation is CASSQDLRYEQYF.

This clonotype was counted a few times. The V gene is TRBV29-1, the J gene TRBJ1-2; no clear D gene. The CDR3 totals 11 residues. Trimming left V 6 bases short and J 7 bases short, with 12 bases between. The germline gives CDR1 SQVTM, CDR2 ANQGSEA. The DNA for the CDR3 is TGCAGCGTACCGGACTCGGGTGGCTACACCTTC. Protein product: CSVPDSGGYTF.

This clonotype was found many times. The CDR3 bases are TGTGCCATCAGTGGGAGCGGGAGGTCCTACGAGCAGTACTTC. Protein: CAISGSGRSYEQYF. The V call is TRBV10-3, the J call TRBJ2-7; 9 nucleotides align to TRBD2. Per germline, CDR1 ENHRY and CDR2 SYGVKD. V gave up 4 bases and J gave up 1 base; unmatched junction bases: 2. This CDR3 is 14 amino acids long.

Only a few counts were recorded for this clonotype. The chain has TRBV7-2 and TRBJ2-1; 9 bases match TRBD2. V lost 5 bases, J lost 6 bases, and 11 bases stayed unmatched. The CDR3 sequence is 16 residues long. Germline assignment: CDR1 SGHTA and CDR2 FQGNSA. DNA of the CDR3: TGTGCCAGCAGCCCAGCGCCCCGACTAGCGGTCAATGAGCAGTTCTTC. Its translation: CASSPAPRLAVNEQFF.

This clonotype was observed many times. The chain uses TRBV7-3 and TRBJ1-1; tentatively, D is TRBD1 (6 bases). Per germline, CDR1 SGHTA and CDR2 FQGTGA. Trimming pared 2 bases from V and 2 bases from J, leaving 12 bases between. The CDR3 has 15 residues. The CDR3 loop reads CASSLSVGTNTEAFF. CDR3 nucleotide sequence: TGTGCCAGCAGCTTATCGGTGGGGACAAACACTGAAGCTTTCTTT.

This clonotype was recorded many times. The gene calls are TRBV5-6 and TRBJ1-1; D is perhaps TRBD1 (6 bases). There are 15 residues in the CDR3. The V end lost 5 bases, the J end lost 5 bases, and 19 bases lay between the germline ends. Germline CDR1 is SGHDT and CDR2 is YYEEEE. The CDR3: CASSSNTGYLTEAFF. The CDR3, as DNA: TGTGCCAGCAGTTCTAATACAGGGTATTTAACTGAAGCTTTCTTT. Filled out from reference TRBV5-6 and TRBJ1-1, the complete variable domain reads DAGVTQSPTHLIKTRGQQVTLRCSPKSGHDTVSWYQQALGQGPQFIFQYYEEEERQRGNFPDRFSGHQFPNYSSELNVNALLLGDSALYLCASSSNTGYLTEAFFGQGTRLTVV.

This clonotype was detected ten times or more. The V gene is TRBV12-3 or TRBV12-4, the J gene TRBJ1-3; possibly TRBD1 for D (6 bases). The CDR3 loop spans 14 amino acids. V was shortened by 1 base and J by 5 bases, with 9 bases between the two germline ends. The CDR3 DNA reads TGTGCCAGCAGTTTAGAGGGGGGTAGAAACACCATATATTTT. This codes for CASSLEGGRNTIYF.

A few counts support this clonotype. This sequence joins TRBV20-1 and TRBJ2-1; TRBD1 might be the D (6 bases). CDR3 length: 15 amino acids. Trimming shortened V by 3 bases and J by 3 bases, and 15 bases separated the two germline ends. Germline CDR1 and CDR2: DFQATT and SNEGSKA (reference sequence). The CDR3 DNA is TGCAGTGCTAGTATAGGGGGAGTATACTACAATGAGCAGTTCTTC. Its protein is CSASIGGVYYNEQFF.

This clonotype was seen more than once but under ten times. The rearrangement links TRBV11-3 to TRBJ2-2, with D unclear. This CDR3 comprises 13 residues. The germline gives CDR1 SGHNT, CDR2 YENEEA. V was shortened by 1 base and J by 7 bases, with 7 bases between the two germline ends. In DNA, the CDR3 is TGTGCCAGCAGCTTAGGACTTCTCGGGGAGCTGTTTTTT. Its protein is CASSLGLLGELFF.

This clonotype has ten or more counts. The chain recombines TRBV12-3 or TRBV12-4 with TRBJ1-1, with no clear D. Trimming shortened V by 0 bases and J by 1 base, and 3 bases separated the two germline ends. The CDR3 runs 13 residues. The DNA of the CDR3 is TGTGCCAGCAGTTTAGCCCCGAACACTGAAGCTTTCTTT. Translated, it gives CASSLAPNTEAFF.